Presented here are 6 T cell receptor beta chains from one specimen sequenced in a study of blood T cell repertoires in COVID-19. The assay was immunoSEQ multiplex PCR, and TCRdb's table has in-frame clones only and misses some. The sample lists under 250,000 clones, 85% to 90% occurring once. The sequenced sample consisted of peripheral blood. These receptors originate from a man younger than 45 with COVID-19, enrolled during active disease.

V and J are TRBV12-5 and TRBJ2-2, with TRBD2 as a possible D gene (6 bases). CDR3 length: 15 residues. The V gene's germline CDR1 is LGHNT and CDR2 FRNRAP. Trimming took off 1 base at V and 4 bases at J, with 10 bases between the two ends. The CDR3 loop reads CASGLAFGGTGELFF. The CDR3 DNA reads as TGTGCTAGTGGTTTGGCCTTCGGGGGCACCGGGGAGCTGTTTTTT.

The V and J genes are TRBV3-1 (or the pseudogene TRBV3-2) and TRBJ1-1, with a tentative D call TRBD1 (6 bases). The CDR3 is made up of 15 amino acids. Germline CDR1 LGHDT, CDR2 YNNKEL (reference sequence). V lost 2 bases, J lost 5 bases, and 15 bases lay in between. CDR3 amino acids: CASSQNPSRGTEAFF. The CDR3 nucleotides read TGTGCCAGCAGCCAAAACCCAAGCAGGGGTACTGAAGCTTTCTTT.

The rearrangement uses TRBV11-2 and TRBJ2-1; TRBD1 aligns across 8 bases. This CDR3 is 13 amino acids long. J gave up 9 bases and V 3 bases, and 4 bases lay outside the gene matches. The V gene's germline CDR1 is SGHAT and CDR2 FQNNGV. CDR3 amino acids: CASSLQGASEQFF. The CDR3 coding sequence is TGTGCCAGCAGCTTGCAGGGGGCGAGTGAGCAGTTCTTC.

This sequence joins TRBV7-2 and TRBJ2-2, with TRBD1 matching over 7 bases. This CDR3 has 16 residues. Trimming took 5 bases from V and 1 from J; bases not matched to a gene: 7. CDR1 is SGHTA and CDR2 is FQGNSA in the germline V gene. The CDR3 bases are TGTGCCAGCAGCCAAATCCGGGACAGGAACACCGGGGAGCTGTTTTTT. Translating it yields CASSQIRDRNTGELFF. Filled out from reference TRBV7-2 and TRBJ2-2, the complete variable domain reads GAGVSQSPSNKVTEKGKDVELRCDPISGHTALYWYRQSLGQGLEFLIYFQGNSAPDKSGLPSDRFSAERTGGSVSTLTIQRTQQEDSAVYLCASSQIRDRNTGELFFGEGSRLTVL.

The chain uses TRBV7-9 and TRBJ2-3; 8 bases align to TRBD1. V was clipped by 6 bases and J by 0 bases; unmatched bases: 5. The CDR3 length is 15 residues. Germline CDR1 SEHNR, CDR2 FQNEAQ (reference sequence). As DNA, the CDR3 is TGTGCCAGCAGTCTCCGGACAGGGAGCACAGATACGCAGTATTTT. Encoded protein: CASSLRTGSTDTQYF.

The V and J genes are TRBV7-2 and TRBJ2-7, with 7 bases aligning to TRBD1. Germline V gene lookup returns CDR1 SGHTA and CDR2 FQGNSA. The CDR3 covers 14 residues. V gave up 3 bases and J gave up 3 bases; unmatched junction bases: 5. This CDR3 reads CASSFGDSFYEQYF. The DNA for the CDR3 is TGTGCCAGCAGCTTTGGGGACAGCTTCTACGAGCAGTACTTC.